The rows below give T cell receptor beta chains drawn from one sample of a study of blood T cell repertoires in COVID-19. TCRdb's table, derived via immunoSEQ multiplex PCR, lists solely in-frame clones and lacks some. This table has 75,000 or so clones, 84% appearing once. The sample taken for sequencing was peripheral blood. The receptors were sampled from a man aged 50 or older with acute or convalescent COVID-19. CDR3s include the opening cysteine and the closing phenylalanine or tryptophan. The D gene is left open where the match is weak. For some rows the clone size is stated as once, few or many, or as a class when expanded; others skip it.

v_call: TRBV3-1/TRBV3-2
j_call: TRBJ2-2
d_call: NA
clone_size: NA
cdr3_aa: CASSRGRSATGELFF
cdr3_nt: TGTGCCAGCAGCCGGGGGAGGTCGGCCACCGGGGAGCTGTTTTTT

v_call: TRBV30
j_call: TRBJ1-3
d_call: NA
clone_size: NA
cdr3_aa: CAWSVGEGNTIYF
cdr3_nt: TGTGCCTGGAGTGTTGGTGAGGGAAACACCATATATTTT

v_call: TRBV21-1
j_call: TRBJ2-1
d_call: NA
clone_size: once
cdr3_aa: CASSEPAGGRYNEQFF
cdr3_nt: TGTGCCAGCAGCGAACCTGCGGGGGGCCGCTACAATGAGCAGTTCTTC

v_call: TRBV24-1
j_call: TRBJ2-6
d_call: TRBD2
clone_size: once
cdr3_aa: CATSEGLAGAWANVLTF
cdr3_nt: TGTGCCACCAGTGAAGGACTAGCGGGGGCCTGGGCCAACGTCCTGACTTTC

v_call: TRBV15
j_call: TRBJ2-5
d_call: NA
clone_size: few
cdr3_aa: CATSLSSETQYF
cdr3_nt: TGTGCCACCAGTTTGTCATCAGAGACCCAGTACTTC

v_call: TRBV21-1
j_call: TRBJ2-7
d_call: NA
clone_size: NA
cdr3_aa: CASSNTSGYSYEQYF
cdr3_nt: TGTGCCAGCAGCAATACCAGCGGGTACTCCTACGAGCAGTACTTC

v_call: TRBV30
j_call: TRBJ2-7
d_call: TRBD2
clone_size: NA
cdr3_aa: CAWSVGLAAFSYEQYF
cdr3_nt: TGTGCCTGGAGTGTGGGACTAGCGGCGTTCTCCTACGAGCAGTACTTC

v_call: TRBV5-8
j_call: TRBJ1-2
d_call: TRBD1
clone_size: few
cdr3_aa: CASSPRTGGFYGYTF
cdr3_nt: TGTGCCAGCAGCCCTCGGACAGGGGGTTTCTATGGCTACACCTTC

v_call: TRBV6-6
j_call: TRBJ2-5
d_call: NA
clone_size: NA
cdr3_aa: CASSYSAGVETQYF
cdr3_nt: TGTGCCAGCAGTTACTCGGCAGGGGTAGAGACCCAGTACTTC

v_call: TRBV7-3
j_call: TRBJ1-2
d_call: NA
clone_size: once
cdr3_aa: CASSSGQLGAGYTF
cdr3_nt: TGTGCCAGCAGCTCAGGACAGCTCGGAGCTGGCTACACCTTC

v_call: TRBV6-2/TRBV6-3
j_call: TRBJ1-1
d_call: NA
clone_size: NA
cdr3_aa: CASSRTQNTEAFF
cdr3_nt: TGTGCCAGCAGTCGGACACAGAACACTGAAGCTTTCTTT

v_call: TRBV18
j_call: TRBJ2-2
d_call: NA
clone_size: NA
cdr3_aa: CASSITTGLTGELFF
cdr3_nt: TGTGCCAGCTCGATTACTACAGGGCTCACCGGGGAGCTGTTTTTT

v_call: TRBV6-5
j_call: TRBJ2-1
d_call: NA
clone_size: NA
cdr3_aa: CASSQAGEHNEQFF
cdr3_nt: TGTGCCAGCAGCCAGGCCGGGGAACACAATGAGCAGTTCTTC

v_call: TRBV11-3
j_call: TRBJ2-1
d_call: NA
clone_size: NA
cdr3_aa: CASSLGASSYNEQFF
cdr3_nt: TGTGCCAGCAGCTTGGGGGCTAGCTCCTACAATGAGCAGTTCTTC

v_call: TRBV6-5
j_call: TRBJ2-3
d_call: NA
clone_size: NA
cdr3_aa: CASRYTGMKDTDTQYF
cdr3_nt: TGTGCCAGCAGATACACAGGGATGAAGGACACAGATACGCAGTATTTT

v_call: TRBV9
j_call: TRBJ2-7
d_call: NA
clone_size: NA
cdr3_aa: CASSVEGVSDEQYF
cdr3_nt: TGTGCCAGCAGCGTAGAGGGGGTGTCCGACGAGCAGTACTTC

v_call: TRBV29-1
j_call: TRBJ2-1
d_call: TRBD2
clone_size: NA
cdr3_aa: CSVRSGAGGPVEQFF
cdr3_nt: TGCAGCGTTCGGTCCGGAGCGGGGGGGCCGGTTGAGCAGTTCTTC

v_call: TRBV9
j_call: TRBJ1-4
d_call: TRBD1
clone_size: NA
cdr3_aa: CASSVTGGGEKLFF
cdr3_nt: TGTGCCAGCAGCGTGACAGGGGGCGGGGAAAAACTGTTTTTT

v_call: TRBV18
j_call: TRBJ1-1
d_call: TRBD1
clone_size: NA
cdr3_aa: CASSPDRATNTEAFF
cdr3_nt: TGTGCCAGCTCGCCCGACAGGGCAACGAACACTGAAGCTTTCTTT

v_call: TRBV4-3
j_call: TRBJ2-3
d_call: TRBD2
clone_size: NA
cdr3_aa: CASSQDGTSGVSDTQYF
cdr3_nt: TGCGCCAGCAGCCAAGACGGAACTAGCGGGGTGTCAGATACGCAGTATTTT

v_call: TRBV7-3
j_call: TRBJ2-1
d_call: TRBD2
clone_size: NA
cdr3_aa: CASSFLAGGDEQFF
cdr3_nt: TGTGCCAGCAGCTTCCTAGCGGGGGGCGATGAGCAGTTCTTC

v_call: TRBV5-1
j_call: TRBJ1-2
d_call: NA
clone_size: NA
cdr3_aa: CASSLGTFSYGYTF
cdr3_nt: TGCGCCAGCAGCTTGGGGACATTTAGCTATGGCTACACCTTC

v_call: TRBV4-3
j_call: TRBJ1-3
d_call: NA
clone_size: NA
cdr3_aa: CASSQDWRGGNTIYF
cdr3_nt: TGCGCCAGCAGCCAAGATTGGAGGGGTGGAAACACCATATATTTT

v_call: TRBV5-6
j_call: TRBJ2-2
d_call: TRBD2
clone_size: NA
cdr3_aa: CASSSWGGSNTGELFF
cdr3_nt: TGTGCCAGCAGCTCATGGGGGGGTTCGAACACCGGGGAGCTGTTTTTT

v_call: TRBV2
j_call: TRBJ1-6
d_call: NA
clone_size: NA
cdr3_aa: CASRLGAQGSPLHF
cdr3_nt: TGTGCCAGCAGATTGGGGGCGCAGGGTTCACCCCTCCACTTT

v_call: TRBV10-3
j_call: TRBJ2-7
d_call: TRBD1
clone_size: NA
cdr3_aa: CAIATGSYEQYF
cdr3_nt: TGTGCCATCGCGACAGGGTCCTACGAGCAGTACTTC

v_call: TRBV7-9
j_call: TRBJ1-3
d_call: NA
clone_size: few
cdr3_aa: CASNQGTGNTIYF
cdr3_nt: TGTGCCAGCAACCAGGGTACCGGAAACACCATATATTTT

v_call: TRBV29-1
j_call: TRBJ1-4
d_call: TRBD1
clone_size: NA
cdr3_aa: CSTAAGGRSGNEKLFF
cdr3_nt: TGCAGTACCGCAGCAGGGGGGAGGTCAGGTAATGAAAAACTGTTTTTT

v_call: TRBV5-1
j_call: TRBJ2-2
d_call: NA
clone_size: NA
cdr3_aa: CASSLGGTVPTGELFF
cdr3_nt: TGCGCCAGCAGCTTAGGGGGTACAGTTCCCACCGGGGAGCTGTTTTTT

v_call: TRBV11-3
j_call: TRBJ2-1
d_call: NA
clone_size: NA
cdr3_aa: CASSLPSSDEQFF
cdr3_nt: TGTGCCAGCAGCTTACCTAGTTCCGATGAGCAGTTCTTC

v_call: TRBV10-2
j_call: TRBJ2-7
d_call: TRBD2
clone_size: once
cdr3_aa: CASRLGTSGIYEQYF
cdr3_nt: TGCGCCAGCAGATTAGGGACTAGCGGGATCTACGAGCAGTACTTC

v_call: TRBV7-6
j_call: TRBJ2-1
d_call: NA
clone_size: once
cdr3_aa: CASSSRSGTYNEQFF
cdr3_nt: TGTGCCAGCAGCTCCCGGAGCGGGACATACAATGAGCAGTTCTTC

v_call: TRBV10-3
j_call: TRBJ2-1
d_call: TRBD2
clone_size: NA
cdr3_aa: CAISGTSGNEQFF
cdr3_nt: TGTGCCATCAGTGGGACTAGCGGTAATGAGCAGTTCTTC

v_call: TRBV19
j_call: TRBJ2-6
d_call: NA
clone_size: NA
cdr3_aa: CASTPGLTSSGANVLTF
cdr3_nt: TGTGCCAGTACCCCAGGACTAACAAGCTCTGGGGCCAACGTCCTGACTTTC

v_call: TRBV9
j_call: TRBJ1-2
d_call: NA
clone_size: NA
cdr3_aa: CASSPTGTLNYGYTF
cdr3_nt: TGTGCCAGCAGCCCTACAGGGACCCTTAACTATGGCTACACCTTC

v_call: TRBV28
j_call: TRBJ2-1
d_call: TRBD1
clone_size: NA
cdr3_aa: CASSPTGTGNAEQFF
cdr3_nt: TGTGCCAGCAGCCCGACCGGGACAGGGAATGCTGAGCAGTTCTTC